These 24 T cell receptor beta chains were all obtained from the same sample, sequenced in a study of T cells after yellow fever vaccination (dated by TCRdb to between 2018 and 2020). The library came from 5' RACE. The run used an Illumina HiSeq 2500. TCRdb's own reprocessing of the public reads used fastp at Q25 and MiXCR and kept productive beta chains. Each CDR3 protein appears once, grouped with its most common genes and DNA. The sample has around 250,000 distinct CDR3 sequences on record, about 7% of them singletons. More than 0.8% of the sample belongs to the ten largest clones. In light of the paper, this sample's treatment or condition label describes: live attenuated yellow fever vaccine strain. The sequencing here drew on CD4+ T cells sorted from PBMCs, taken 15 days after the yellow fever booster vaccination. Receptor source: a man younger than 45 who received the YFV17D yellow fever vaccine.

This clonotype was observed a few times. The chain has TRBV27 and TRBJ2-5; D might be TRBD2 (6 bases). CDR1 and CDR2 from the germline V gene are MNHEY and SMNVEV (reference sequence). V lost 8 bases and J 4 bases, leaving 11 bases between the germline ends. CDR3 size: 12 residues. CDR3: CASGVTRETQYF. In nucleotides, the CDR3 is TGTGCCAGCGGGGTGACTAGAGAGACCCAGTACTTC.

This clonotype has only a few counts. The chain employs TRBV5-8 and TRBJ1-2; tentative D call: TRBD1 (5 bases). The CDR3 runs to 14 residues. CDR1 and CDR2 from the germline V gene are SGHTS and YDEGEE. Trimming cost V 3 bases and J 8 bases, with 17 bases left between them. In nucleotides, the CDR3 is TGTGCCAGCAGCTACCAACGGGGGGGATGGGGCTACACCTTC. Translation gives CASSYQRGGWGYTF.

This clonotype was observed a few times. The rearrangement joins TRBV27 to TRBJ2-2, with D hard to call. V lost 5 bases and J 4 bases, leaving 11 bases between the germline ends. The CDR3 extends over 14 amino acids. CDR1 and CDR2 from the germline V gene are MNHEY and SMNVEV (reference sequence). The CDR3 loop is CASSPRAVTGELFF. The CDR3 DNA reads TGTGCCAGCAGTCCTCGAGCAGTCACCGGGGAGCTGTTTTTT.

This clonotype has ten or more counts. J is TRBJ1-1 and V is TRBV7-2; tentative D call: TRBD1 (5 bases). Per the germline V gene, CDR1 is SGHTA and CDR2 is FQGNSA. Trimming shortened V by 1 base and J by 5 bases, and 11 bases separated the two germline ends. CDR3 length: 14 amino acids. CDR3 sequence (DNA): TGTGCCAGCAGCTTAGGTCCAGGGAATACTGAAGCTTTCTTT. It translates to CASSLGPGNTEAFF.

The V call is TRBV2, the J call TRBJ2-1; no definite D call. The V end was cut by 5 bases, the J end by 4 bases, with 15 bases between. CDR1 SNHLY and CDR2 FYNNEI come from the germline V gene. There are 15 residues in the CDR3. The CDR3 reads CASSPDSTLYNEQFF. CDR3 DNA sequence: TGTGCCAGCAGTCCAGACTCGACCCTATACAATGAGCAGTTCTTC.

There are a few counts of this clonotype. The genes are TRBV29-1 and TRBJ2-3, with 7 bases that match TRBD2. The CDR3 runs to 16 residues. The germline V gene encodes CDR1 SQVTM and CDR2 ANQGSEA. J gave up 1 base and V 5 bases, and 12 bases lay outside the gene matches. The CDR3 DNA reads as TGCAGCGTTATGAGGATGGTTCTAGCGGGCACAGATACGCAGTATTTT. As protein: CSVMRMVLAGTDTQYF.

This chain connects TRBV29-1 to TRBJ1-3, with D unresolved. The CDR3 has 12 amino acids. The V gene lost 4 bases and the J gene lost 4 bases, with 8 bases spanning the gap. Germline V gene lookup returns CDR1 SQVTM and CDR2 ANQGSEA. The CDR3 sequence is CSVVGSGNTIYF. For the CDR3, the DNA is TGCAGCGTTGTAGGGTCGGGAAACACCATATATTTT.

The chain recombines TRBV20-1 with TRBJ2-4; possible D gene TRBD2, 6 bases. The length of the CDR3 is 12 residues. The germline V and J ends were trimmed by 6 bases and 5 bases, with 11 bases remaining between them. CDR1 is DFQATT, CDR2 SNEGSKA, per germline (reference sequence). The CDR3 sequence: CSAGGWQNIQYF. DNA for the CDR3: TGCAGTGCCGGAGGGTGGCAAAACATTCAGTACTTC.

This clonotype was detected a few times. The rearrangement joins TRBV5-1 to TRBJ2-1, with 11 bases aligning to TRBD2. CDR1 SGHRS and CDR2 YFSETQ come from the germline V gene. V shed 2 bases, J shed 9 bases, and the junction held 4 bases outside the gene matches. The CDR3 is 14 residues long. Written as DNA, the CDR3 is TGCGCCAGCAGCTTCACTAGCGGGAGTAGTGAGCAGTTCTTC. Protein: CASSFTSGSSEQFF.

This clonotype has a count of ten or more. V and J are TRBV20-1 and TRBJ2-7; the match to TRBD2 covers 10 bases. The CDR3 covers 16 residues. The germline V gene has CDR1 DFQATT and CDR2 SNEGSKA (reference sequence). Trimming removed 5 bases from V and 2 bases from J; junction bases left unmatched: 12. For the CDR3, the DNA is TGCAGTGCTCCCAAAGCGGGAGCGGGGGGGACCTACGAGCAGTACTTC. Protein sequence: CSAPKAGAGGTYEQYF.

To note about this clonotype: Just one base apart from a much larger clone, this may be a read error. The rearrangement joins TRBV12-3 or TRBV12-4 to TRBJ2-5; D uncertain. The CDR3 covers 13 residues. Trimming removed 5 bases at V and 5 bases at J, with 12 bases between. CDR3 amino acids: CASSPGPNETQYF. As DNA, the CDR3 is TGTGCCAGCAGTCCCGGTCCCAACGAGACCCAGTACTTC.

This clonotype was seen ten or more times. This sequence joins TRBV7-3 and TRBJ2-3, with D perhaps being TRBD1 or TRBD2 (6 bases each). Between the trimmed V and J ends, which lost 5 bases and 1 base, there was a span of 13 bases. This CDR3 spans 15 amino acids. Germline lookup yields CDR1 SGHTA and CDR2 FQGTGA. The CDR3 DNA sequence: TGTGCCAGCAGCGTCTCGGGGGCTGGCACAGATACGCAGTATTTT. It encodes CASSVSGAGTDTQYF.

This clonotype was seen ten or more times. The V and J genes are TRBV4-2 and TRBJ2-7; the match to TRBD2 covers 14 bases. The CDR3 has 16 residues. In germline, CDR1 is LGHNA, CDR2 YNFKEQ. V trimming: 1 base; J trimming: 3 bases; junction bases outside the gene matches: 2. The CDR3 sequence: CASSQVGTSGSYEQYF. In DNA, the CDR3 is TGTGCCAGCAGCCAAGTAGGGACTAGCGGGAGCTACGAGCAGTACTTC.

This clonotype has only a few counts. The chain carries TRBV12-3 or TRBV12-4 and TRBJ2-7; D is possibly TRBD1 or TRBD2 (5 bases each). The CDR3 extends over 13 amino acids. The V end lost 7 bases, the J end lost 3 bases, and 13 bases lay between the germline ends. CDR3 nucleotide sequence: TGTGCCAGCAACCCCGGGACGGACTACGAGCAGTACTTC. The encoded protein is CASNPGTDYEQYF.

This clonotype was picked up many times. The CDR3 loop is CSASGPTYEQYF. In DNA form, the CDR3 reads TGCAGTGCTAGCGGACCGACCTACGAGCAGTACTTC. The rearrangement uses TRBV20-1 and TRBJ2-7; the D is unclear. The V gene's germline CDR1 is DFQATT and CDR2 SNEGSKA (reference sequence). V was shortened by 3 bases and J by 2 bases, with 8 bases between the two germline ends. The CDR3 is made up of 12 amino acids.

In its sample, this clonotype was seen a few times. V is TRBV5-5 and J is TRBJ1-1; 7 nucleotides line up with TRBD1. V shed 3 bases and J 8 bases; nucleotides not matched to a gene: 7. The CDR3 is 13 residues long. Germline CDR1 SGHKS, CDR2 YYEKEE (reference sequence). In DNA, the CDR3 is TGTGCCAGCAGCTATACAGGGACAGCCGAAGCTTTCTTT. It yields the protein CASSYTGTAEAFF.

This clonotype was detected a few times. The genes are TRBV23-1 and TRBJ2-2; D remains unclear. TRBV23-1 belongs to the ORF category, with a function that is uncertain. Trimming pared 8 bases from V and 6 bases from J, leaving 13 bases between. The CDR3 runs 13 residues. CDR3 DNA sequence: TGCGCCAGCTCCCATGGAAGTTCCGGGGAGCTGTTTTTT. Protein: CASSHGSSGELFF.

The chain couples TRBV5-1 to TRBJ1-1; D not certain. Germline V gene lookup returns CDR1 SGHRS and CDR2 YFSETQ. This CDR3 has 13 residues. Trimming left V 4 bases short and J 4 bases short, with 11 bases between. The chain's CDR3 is CASSAGSGTEAFF. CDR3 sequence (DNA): TGCGCCAGCAGCGCGGGGTCGGGCACTGAAGCTTTCTTT.

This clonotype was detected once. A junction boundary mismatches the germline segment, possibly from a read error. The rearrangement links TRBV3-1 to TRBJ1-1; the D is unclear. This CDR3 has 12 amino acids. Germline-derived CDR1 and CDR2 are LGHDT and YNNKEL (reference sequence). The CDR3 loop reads CASSHLKTEAFF. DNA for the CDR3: TGTGCCAGCAGCCACCTGAAGACTGAAGCTTTCTTT.

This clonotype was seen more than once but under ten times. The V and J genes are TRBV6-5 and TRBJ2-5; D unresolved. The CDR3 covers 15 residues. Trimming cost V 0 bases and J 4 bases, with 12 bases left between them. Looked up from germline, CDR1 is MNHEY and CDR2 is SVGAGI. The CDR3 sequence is CASSYSGLVAETQYF. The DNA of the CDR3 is TGTGCCAGCAGTTACTCTGGGCTAGTGGCAGAGACCCAGTACTTC.

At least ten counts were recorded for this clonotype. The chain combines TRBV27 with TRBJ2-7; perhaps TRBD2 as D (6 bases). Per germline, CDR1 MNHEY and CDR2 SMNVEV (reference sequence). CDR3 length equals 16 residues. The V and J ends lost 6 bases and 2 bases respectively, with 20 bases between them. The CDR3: CASRRTLAGTTYEQYF. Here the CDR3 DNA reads TGTGCCAGCAGACGCACCCTGGCGGGAACTACCTACGAGCAGTACTTC.

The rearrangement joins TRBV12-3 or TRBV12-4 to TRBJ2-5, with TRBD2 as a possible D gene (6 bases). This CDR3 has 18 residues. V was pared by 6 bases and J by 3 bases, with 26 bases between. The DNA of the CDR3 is TGTGCCAGCAGGGCGGGAACCAGACTAGTGGTGGAGGAAGAGACCCAGTACTTC. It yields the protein CASRAGTRLVVEEETQYF.

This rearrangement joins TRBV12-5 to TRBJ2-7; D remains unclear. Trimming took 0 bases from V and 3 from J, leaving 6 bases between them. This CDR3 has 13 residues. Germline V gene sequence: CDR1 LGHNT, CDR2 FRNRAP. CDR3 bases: TGTGCTAGTGGTTTGGTCCCCTACTACGAGCAGTACTTC. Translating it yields CASGLVPYYEQYF. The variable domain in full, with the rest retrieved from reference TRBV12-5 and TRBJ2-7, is DARVTQTPRHKVTEMGQEVTMRCQPILGHNTVFWYRQTMMQGLELLAYFRNRAPLDDSGMPKDRFSAEMPDATLATLKIQPSEPRDSAVYFCASGLVPYYEQYFGPGTRLTVT.

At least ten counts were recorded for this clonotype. CDR3 coding DNA: TGCGGAAGCGGACAGCAAAAAGAAGCTTTCTTT. Translating gives CGSGQQKEAFF. The J gene is TRBJ1-1, the V gene TRBV20-1, with D perhaps TRBD1 (6 bases). This CDR3 is built from 11 residues. Germline CDR1 is DFQATT and CDR2 is SNEGSKA (reference sequence).